One sample yielded the 29 T cell receptor beta chains listed below, sequenced in a study of shared clonotypes between healthy human individuals. CD45RO-negative, CCR7-positively selected cells formed the naive CD8 fraction, excluding terminally differentiated effector memory CD45RA+ cells. TCRdb keeps only in-frame clones here, not all; method: immunoSEQ multiplex PCR. Of 2 million to 2.5 million clones in the sample, less than 95% were seen once. Sequencing was carried out using naive CD8+ T cells sorted from blood. The source of these receptors is a man between 18 and 35 years old in good health.

This clone was observed a single time. The chain couples TRBV9 to TRBJ1-1, with D possibly TRBD1 on 6 matching bases. The V end lost 4 bases, the J end lost 6 bases, and 13 bases lay between the germline ends. The length of the CDR3 is 13 residues. From germline, CDR1 is SGDLS and CDR2 YYNGEE. Written as DNA, the CDR3 is TGTGCCAGCAGCCCAGGGGTTGACGCTGAAGCTTTCTTT. Its protein product is CASSPGVDAEAFF.

The chain recombines TRBV7-6 with TRBJ2-3, with 8 bases lining up with TRBD2. V lost 6 bases, J lost 2 bases, and 7 bases stayed unmatched. CDR3 length: 15 residues. CDR1 and CDR2 from the germline V gene are SGHVS and FNYEAQ. CDR3 in DNA: TGTGCCAGCAGTCCTAGCGGGTCAACCACAGATACGCAGTATTTT. Translated: CASSPSGSTTDTQYF.

This CDR3 reads CASGSGQVLEETQYF. The CDR3 DNA reads TGTGCTAGTGGTTCCGGACAGGTTTTGGAAGAGACCCAGTACTTC. This chain connects TRBV12-5 to TRBJ2-5; 7 nucleotides line up with TRBD1. This CDR3 is built from 15 residues. V shed 4 bases and J 3 bases; nucleotides not matched to a gene: 8. Germline lookup yields CDR1 LGHNT and CDR2 FRNRAP.

The chain uses TRBV13 and TRBJ2-5, with a weak D call TRBD1 (5 bases). This CDR3 region has 14 residues. Germline CDR1 PRHDT, CDR2 FYEKMQ (reference sequence). V was clipped by 5 bases and J by 5 bases, with 15 bases between them. CDR3: CASSPIREMETQYF. The CDR3, as DNA: TGTGCCAGCAGCCCAATCAGGGAAATGGAGACCCAGTACTTC.

As for this clone: The sample holds other DNA sequences that translate to the same CDR3. The gene calls are TRBV4-1 and TRBJ2-7; the D is unclear. Per germline, CDR1 MGHRA and CDR2 YSYEKL. The CDR3 extends over 14 amino acids. Trimming shortened V by 0 bases and J by 3 bases, and 9 bases separated the two germline ends. The CDR3 DNA follows: TGCGCCAGCAGCCAAGATCCCGGCAGCTACGAGCAGTACTTC. It is translated as CASSQDPGSYEQYF.

CDR3 loop: CASSWGFEETQYF. DNA for the CDR3: TGTGCCAGCAGCTGGGGTTTTGAAGAGACCCAGTACTTC. The chain combines TRBV11-2 with TRBJ2-5, with D uncertain. This CDR3 is 13 amino acids long. V shed 4 bases and J shed 3 bases, with 9 bases lying between them. The germline gives CDR1 SGHAT, CDR2 FQNNGV.

The chain joins TRBV5-4 to TRBJ1-1; no clear D. This CDR3 is 12 amino acids long. Germline CDR1 and CDR2: SGHNT and YYREEE (reference sequence). V lost 0 bases and J lost 7, with 7 bases in between. The chain's CDR3 is CASSLDGIEAFF. CDR3 bases: TGTGCCAGCAGCTTGGATGGGATTGAAGCTTTCTTT.

On this clone: The sample holds other DNA sequences that translate to the same CDR3. The chain couples TRBV4-3 to TRBJ2-7, with TRBD2 matching over 10 bases. Germline CDR1 and CDR2: LGHNA and YSLEER. V was pared by 4 bases and J by 2 bases, with 5 bases of the junction left unmatched. There are 15 residues in the CDR3. The CDR3 region is CASSPSSGGTYEQYF. The CDR3 coding sequence is TGCGCCAGCAGCCCCTCTAGCGGGGGAACCTACGAGCAGTACTTC.

The rearrangement joins TRBV21-1 to TRBJ2-7; the table's D call of TRBD1 was not tested on the DNA. TRBV21-1 is a known pseudogene. This CDR3 comprises 17 residues. The CDR3 sequence: CASSKAERDRIPYEQYF. In nucleotides, the CDR3 is TGTGCCAGCAGCAAAGCTGAGCGGGACAGGATACCCTACGAGCAGTACTTC.

The CDR3 DNA reads TGCGCCAGCAGCCCGGGACAGGGCAAGGAAAAACTGTTTTTT. It encodes CASSPGQGKEKLFF. V usage is TRBV5-1 and J usage is TRBJ1-4; 9 bases fit TRBD1. After removal of 4 bases from V and 8 bases from J, the junction contained 6 bases not matched to a gene. The CDR3 spans 14 residues. Germline CDR1 SGHRS, CDR2 YFSETQ.

Points on this clone: The sample holds other DNA sequences that translate to the same CDR3. The chain uses TRBV19 and TRBJ2-6; the match to TRBD1 covers 7 bases. Per the germline V gene, CDR1 is LNHDA and CDR2 is SQIVND (reference sequence). Germline trimming cut 5 bases from V and 4 bases from J; bases unmatched to any gene: 5. The CDR3 sequence is 15 residues long. The CDR3 sequence: CASSRDREGANVLTF. For the CDR3, the DNA is TGTGCCAGTAGTCGAGACAGGGAAGGGGCCAACGTCCTGACTTTC.

The V gene is TRBV29-1, the J gene TRBJ1-2; D call uncertain. CDR3 length: 12 residues. Between the trimmed V and J ends, which lost 4 bases and 8 bases, there was a span of 14 bases. Germline V gene data show CDR1 as SQVTM and CDR2 as ANQGSEA. CDR3 coding DNA: TGCAGCGTTGGGGCAGGCCCTGGGGGCTACACCTTC. This translates into CSVGAGPGGYTF.

The rearrangement uses TRBV5-4 and TRBJ2-1, with D hard to call. V was trimmed by 8 bases and J by 12 bases, leaving 12 bases between them. The germline gives CDR1 SGHNT, CDR2 YYREEE (reference sequence). The CDR3 sequence is 10 residues long. Here the CDR3 DNA reads TGTGCCAGAACTCCGATTGGGCAGTTCTTC. Residues: CARTPIGQFF.

The chain recombines TRBV30 with TRBJ2-3, with D possibly matching TRBD2 (5 bases). Between the trimmed V and J ends, which lost 1 base and 4 bases, there was a span of 9 bases. CDR1 is GTSNPN, CDR2 SVGIG, per germline (reference sequence). The CDR3 has 13 amino acids. CDR3 sequence (DNA): TGTGCCTGGAGTGAAGGGAGTTCAGATACGCAGTATTTT. It encodes CAWSEGSSDTQYF.

This clone was found once. The sample has other DNA sequences that encode this CDR3 too. V usage is TRBV4-1 and J usage is TRBJ2-7, with 9 bases matching TRBD2. J lost 1 base, V lost 4 bases, and 2 bases had no gene match. This CDR3 is built from 14 residues. Germline-derived CDR1 and CDR2 are MGHRA and YSYEKL. The CDR3 spells CASSLSGSSYEQYF. For the CDR3, the DNA is TGCGCCAGCAGCCTTAGCGGGAGTTCCTACGAGCAGTACTTC.

The V and J genes are TRBV6-5 and TRBJ2-2; no reliable D call. Germline CDR1 and CDR2: MNHEY and SVGAGI. V gave up 2 bases and J gave up 11 bases, with 12 bases separating them. This CDR3 contains 13 residues. The CDR3 DNA is TGTGCCAGCAGTTACCAAACTCCCTCAGAGCTGTTTTTT. This codes for CASSYQTPSELFF.

The J gene is TRBJ2-7, the V gene TRBV27; D is tentatively TRBD1 or TRBD2 (6 bases each). Germline V CDR1 and CDR2: MNHEY, SMNVEV (reference sequence). V was cut by 8 bases and J by 6 bases, with 17 bases left in between. The CDR3 is 13 amino acids. The CDR3 loop reads CASQPGALGEQYF. The CDR3 DNA reads TGTGCCAGCCAACCGGGGGCCCTCGGCGAGCAGTACTTC.

This rearrangement joins TRBV5-6 to TRBJ2-3, with D possibly TRBD2 on 5 matching bases. CDR1 is SGHDT and CDR2 is YYEEEE in the germline V gene. V was shortened by 0 bases and J by 0 bases, with 11 bases between the two germline ends. CDR3 length: 16 amino acids. CDR3 amino acids: CASSLAERFSTDTQYF. DNA for the CDR3: TGTGCCAGCAGCTTGGCTGAGCGGTTCAGCACAGATACGCAGTATTTT.

The J gene is TRBJ2-7, the V gene TRBV9; 8 bases agree with TRBD1. The CDR3 is 13 amino acids. V lost 4 bases to trimming and J lost 6 bases; unmatched junction nucleotides: 6. CDR1 and CDR2 from the germline V gene are SGDLS and YYNGEE. The CDR3 here is CASSPGQAPEQYF. Here the CDR3 DNA reads TGTGCCAGCAGCCCGGGACAGGCCCCCGAGCAGTACTTC.

This rearrangement joins TRBV9 to TRBJ2-6; TRBD2 aligns across 10 bases. Trimming took 7 bases from V and 1 from J; bases not matched to a gene: 14. The CDR3 contains 19 residues. Germline lookup yields CDR1 SGDLS and CDR2 YYNGEE. The chain's CDR3 is CASAMGSGGAPSGANVLTF. CDR3 sequence (DNA): TGTGCCAGCGCAATGGGAAGCGGGGGGGCCCCTTCTGGGGCCAACGTCCTGACTTTC.

CDR3 nucleotides: TGTGCCAGCAGGGCCCCCATGAACACTGAAGCTTTCTTT. Translating it yields CASRAPMNTEAFF. V gene TRBV27 combines with J gene TRBJ1-1; D remains ambiguous. This CDR3 is 13 amino acids long. V was trimmed by 6 bases and J by 0 bases, leaving 8 bases between them. In germline, CDR1 is MNHEY, CDR2 SMNVEV (reference sequence).

This clone was detected only once. V and J are TRBV4-1 and TRBJ2-1; D is possibly TRBD1 or TRBD2 (5 bases each). The CDR3 loop spans 13 amino acids. Germline V gene lookup returns CDR1 MGHRA and CDR2 YSYEKL. V dropped 4 bases and J dropped 9 bases, with 13 bases sitting between them. The CDR3 spells CASSRVGDLEQFF. The CDR3 bases are TGCGCCAGCAGCCGAGTCGGGGACCTTGAGCAGTTCTTC.

Here the CDR3 DNA reads TGCGCCAGCAGCCAAGATCGGGTTAATGAAAAACTGTTTTTT. Residues: CASSQDRVNEKLFF. The rearrangement joins TRBV4-3 to TRBJ1-4; D gene unclear. The germline V and J ends were trimmed by 0 bases and 4 bases, with 6 bases remaining between them. There are 14 residues in the CDR3. Germline loops: CDR1 LGHNA, CDR2 YSLEER.

Details on this clone: This sample also contains other DNA sequences that code for the same CDR3. This rearrangement joins TRBV6-5 to TRBJ1-6; no clear D gene. The CDR3 covers 15 residues. Deletions cut 2 bases from V and 0 bases from J, with 5 bases between. Germline V CDR1 and CDR2: MNHEY, SVGAGI. For the CDR3, the DNA is TGTGCCAGCAGTTACGGGAGCTCCTATAATTCACCCCTCCACTTT. The encoded protein is CASSYGSSYNSPLHF.

This clone was picked up one time. The CDR3: CASSPKPYTDTQYF. DNA for the CDR3: TGTGCCAGCAGCCCAAAGCCCTACACAGATACGCAGTATTTT. This chain uses TRBV11-2 with TRBJ2-3; D is undetermined. The CDR3 has 14 amino acids. CDR1 is SGHAT and CDR2 is FQNNGV in the germline V gene. The germline V and J ends were trimmed by 5 bases and 2 bases, with 11 bases remaining between them.

The chain carries TRBV10-3 and TRBJ2-2; 10 nucleotides line up with TRBD2. The ends lost 2 bases at V and 8 bases at J; junction bases unmatched: 8. There are 16 residues in the CDR3. CDR1 and CDR2 from the germline V gene are ENHRY and SYGVKD. This chain's CDR3 is CAISEPGLAEGGELFF. In DNA form, the CDR3 reads TGTGCCATCAGTGAGCCTGGACTAGCGGAGGGGGGGGAGCTGTTTTTT.

J is TRBJ1-4 and V is TRBV27; TRBD1 might be the D (6 bases). Trimming shortened V by 5 bases and J by 1 base, and 11 bases separated the two germline ends. Germline V lookup: CDR1 MNHEY, CDR2 SMNVEV (reference sequence). The CDR3 is made up of 15 amino acids. Written as DNA, the CDR3 is TGTGCCAGCAGTCCAACAGGGATAACTAATGAAAAACTGTTTTTT. Its protein is CASSPTGITNEKLFF.

The V call is TRBV6-6, the J call TRBJ1-1; the match to TRBD1 covers 8 bases. V lost 4 bases, J lost 1 base, and 2 bases stayed unmatched. The CDR3 is 14 residues long. Germline CDR1 MNHNY, CDR2 SVGAGI (reference sequence). CDR3 protein: CASSWTGKNTEAFF. In DNA form, the CDR3 reads TGTGCCAGCAGTTGGACAGGGAAGAACACTGAAGCTTTCTTT.

The chain couples TRBV30 to TRBJ1-4; 8 bases line up with TRBD1. This CDR3 has 13 residues. Germline V gene data show CDR1 as GTSNPN and CDR2 as SVGIG (reference sequence). The junction had 10 bases not matched to a gene; V was cut back by 8 bases and J by 8 bases. The CDR3 sequence: CAPRGRGQEKLFF. DNA of the CDR3: TGTGCCCCCAGGGGCAGGGGGCAAGAAAAACTGTTTTTT.